This T cell receptor beta chain was documented in a study of identical twins. This clonotype was counted at least ten times. Its antigen is unidentified. Germline is not matched at one junction end, which may reflect a read error. Study results and limitations: In cord blood, abundant beta clonotypes had fewer insertions; memory showed no trend.

Germline V gene sequence: CDR1 SEHNR, CDR2 FQNEAQ (reference sequence). This CDR3 has 11 residues. Template switching added a universal primer site; cDNA carried unique molecular identifiers. TCRdb processed the 5' RACE reads anew with MiXCR; each CDR3 protein has one entry. This sample carries about 690,000 distinct CDR3 sequences, 5.5% to 6.5% of them seen once, and the ten largest clones take 1.5% to 2%. The sequence was collected from a man between 18 and 35 years old in good health. Sequencing was performed on naive T cells sorted from blood. The rearrangement joins TRBV7-9 to TRBJ1-1; D is uncertain. The CDR3 region is CASSLYIGPIF. CDR3 bases: TGTGCCAGCAGCTTATACATCGGGCCGATATTT.